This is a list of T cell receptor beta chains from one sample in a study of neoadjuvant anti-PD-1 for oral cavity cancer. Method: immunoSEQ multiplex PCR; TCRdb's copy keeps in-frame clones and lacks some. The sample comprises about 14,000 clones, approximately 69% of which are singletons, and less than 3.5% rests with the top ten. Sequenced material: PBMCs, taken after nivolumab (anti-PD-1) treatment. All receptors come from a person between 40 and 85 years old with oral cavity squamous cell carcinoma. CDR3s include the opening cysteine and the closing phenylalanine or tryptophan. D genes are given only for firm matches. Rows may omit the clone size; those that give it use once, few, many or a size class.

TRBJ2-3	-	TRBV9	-	TGTGCCAGCAGCGAGGCCTTGAGCGCTGTTGGGCAGTATTTT	CASSEALSAVGQYF
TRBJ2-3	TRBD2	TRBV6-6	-	TGTGCCAGCAGCCGGACTAGCGGGCAGGGTACGCAGTATTTT	CASSRTSGQGTQYF
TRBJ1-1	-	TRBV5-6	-	TGTGCCAGCAGCTTTTCGAGGTGGGGCACTGAAGCTTTCTTT	CASSFSRWGTEAFF
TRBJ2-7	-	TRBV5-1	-	TGCGCCAGCAGCTTGGACAGGTCTGGAGGAGAGCAGTACTTC	CASSLDRSGGEQYF
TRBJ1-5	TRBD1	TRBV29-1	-	TGCAGCGTAGGACAGGGAGGGCAGCCCCAGCATTTT	CSVGQGGQPQHF
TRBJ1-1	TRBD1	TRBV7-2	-	TGTGCCAGCAGCTCTCTGACAGGGGAGTTTGAAGCTTTCTTT	CASSSLTGEFEAFF
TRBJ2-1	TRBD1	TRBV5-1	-	TGCGCCAGCAGCTCGGGACAGGGGACTTCCTTTAGCTCCTACAATGAGCAGTTCTTC	CASSSGQGTSFSSYNEQFF
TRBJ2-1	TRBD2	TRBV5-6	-	TGTGCCAGCAGATACGGACTAGGGCTCAATGAGCAGTTCTTC	CASRYGLGLNEQFF
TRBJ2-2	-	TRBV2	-	TGTGCCAGCAGTTATACTGACGGGGAGCTGTTTTTT	CASSYTDGELFF
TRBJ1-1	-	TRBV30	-	TGTGCCTGGAGTGTAACGAACACTGAAGCTTTCTTT	CAWSVTNTEAFF
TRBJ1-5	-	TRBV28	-	TGTGCCAGCAGACGATCCAAGACAAGTAGCAATCAGCCCCAGCATTTT	CASRRSKTSSNQPQHF
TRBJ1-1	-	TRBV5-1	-	TGCGCCAGCAGCTTGGGTCAGCGGAGCACTGAAGCTTTCTTT	CASSLGQRSTEAFF
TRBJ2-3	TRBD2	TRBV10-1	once	TGCGCCAGCAGTGATTCCCCTAGCGGCGGGCCTCGGATGTGG	CASSDSPSGGPRMW
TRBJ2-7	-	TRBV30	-	TGTGCCTGGGGACATAACGCCTACGAGCAGTACTTC	CAWGHNAYEQYF
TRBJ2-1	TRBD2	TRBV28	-	TGTGCCAGCAGTTTTGCTAGCGGGAGGATTGGTGAGCAGTTCTTC	CASSFASGRIGEQFF
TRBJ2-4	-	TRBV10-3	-	TGTGCCATCAGTGGGTTCCCAGGGACAAATAAAAACATTCAGTACTTC	CAISGFPGTNKNIQYF
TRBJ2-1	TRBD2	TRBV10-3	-	TGTGCCATCAGTGATAGCGGGACCTACAATGAGCAGTTCTTC	CAISDSGTYNEQFF
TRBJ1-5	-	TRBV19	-	TGTGCCAGTAGAGAGACAGTCAATCAGCCCCAGCATTTT	CASRETVNQPQHF
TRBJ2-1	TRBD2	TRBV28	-	TGTGCCAGCGCAAGGGGAGGGTTCTCCTACAATGAGCAGTTCTTC	CASARGGFSYNEQFF
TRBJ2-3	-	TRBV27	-	TGTGCCAGCAGTTCCCCCGGCAGTGTACTAGATACGCAGTATTTT	CASSSPGSVLDTQYF
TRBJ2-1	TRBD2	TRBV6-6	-	TGTGCCAGCAGTTACTTGGGCGGGAGAAACCCCAATGAGCAGTTCTTC	CASSYLGGRNPNEQFF
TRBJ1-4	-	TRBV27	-	TGTGCCAGCAGCCCTAGTGAGGGACGGTGGGAAAAACTGTTTTTT	CASSPSEGRWEKLFF
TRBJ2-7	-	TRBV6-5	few	TGTGCCAGCAGTGACCCAGGATCCTACGAGCAGTACTTC	CASSDPGSYEQYF
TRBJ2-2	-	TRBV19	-	TGTGCCTCCGGCGGGGGGGAGCTGTTTTTT	CASGGGELFF
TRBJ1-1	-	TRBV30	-	TGTGCCTGGAGTGGTGGTTCTATAGTCTCTGAAGCTTTCTTT	CAWSGGSIVSEAFF
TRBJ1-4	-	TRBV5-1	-	TGCGCCAGCAGCTTGGCCCCCGGAACCTATGAAAAACTGTTTTTT	CASSLAPGTYEKLFF
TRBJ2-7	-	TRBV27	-	TGTGCCAGCAGTTTAGTGCCCTCCTACGAGCAGTACTTC	CASSLVPSYEQYF
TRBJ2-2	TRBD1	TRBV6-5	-	TGTGCCAGCACTACAGGGGGCGGCGGGGAGCTGTTTTTT	CASTTGGGGELFF
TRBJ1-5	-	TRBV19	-	TGTGCCAGTCGAGCCGGATATAGCAATCAGCCCCAGCATTTT	CASRAGYSNQPQHF
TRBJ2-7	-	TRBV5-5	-	TGTGCCAGCAGCTCCCACGCCTCCGAGCAGTACTTC	CASSSHASEQYF
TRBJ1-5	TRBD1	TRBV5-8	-	TGTGCCAGCAGCCTGGGACAGGCTAGTAATCAGCCCCAGCATTTT	CASSLGQASNQPQHF
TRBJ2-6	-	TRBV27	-	TGTGCCAGCAGTTTGGAGTCCTCTGGGGCCAACGTCCTGACTTTC	CASSLESSGANVLTF
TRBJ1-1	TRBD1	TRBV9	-	TGTGCCAGCAGCGTATGGGGGCAGGGGGAGACTGAAGCTTTCTTT	CASSVWGQGETEAFF